The entry that follows covers one T cell receptor (beta chain) sequence. The CDR3 extends over 15 amino acids. V was trimmed by 0 bases and J by 3 bases, leaving 12 bases between them. Germline-derived CDR1 and CDR2 are MNHEY and SVGAGI. This specimen belongs to a study of shared clonotypes between healthy human individuals. Terminally differentiated effector memory CD45RA+ cells were excluded from the naive CD8 cells, which were CD45RO-negative and positively selected for CCR7. Profiled with immunoSEQ multiplex PCR; TCRdb holds only in-frame clones, not every one. The table records around 2,100,000 clones, about 95% of them present only once.

Sequencing was performed on naive CD8+ T cells sorted from blood. The rearrangement joins TRBV6-5 to TRBJ2-7; D might be TRBD1 or TRBD2, each matching 6 bases. This clonotype originated in a man younger than 30 in good health. In DNA, the CDR3 is TGTGCCAGCAGTTACTCGAGGGGGGCGAACTACGAGCAGTACTTC. Protein sequence: CASSYSRGANYEQYF.